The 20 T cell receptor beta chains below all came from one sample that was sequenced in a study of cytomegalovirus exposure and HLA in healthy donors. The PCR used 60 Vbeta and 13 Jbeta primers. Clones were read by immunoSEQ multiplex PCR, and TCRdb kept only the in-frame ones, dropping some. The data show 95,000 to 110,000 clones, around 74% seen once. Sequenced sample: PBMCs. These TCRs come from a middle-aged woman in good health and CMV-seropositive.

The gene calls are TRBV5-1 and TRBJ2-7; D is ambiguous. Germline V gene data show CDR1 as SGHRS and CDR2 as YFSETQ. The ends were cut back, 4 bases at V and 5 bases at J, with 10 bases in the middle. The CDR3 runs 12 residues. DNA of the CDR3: TGCGCCAGCAGCACCGGGTACGACGAGCAGTACTTC. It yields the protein CASSTGYDEQYF.

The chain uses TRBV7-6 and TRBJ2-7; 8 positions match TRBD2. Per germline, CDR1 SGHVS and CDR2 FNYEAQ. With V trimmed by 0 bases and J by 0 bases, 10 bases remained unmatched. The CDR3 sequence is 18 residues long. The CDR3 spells CASSLAASRGGFSYEQYF. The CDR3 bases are TGTGCCAGCAGCTTAGCAGCCTCTCGCGGGGGGTTCTCCTACGAGCAGTACTTC.

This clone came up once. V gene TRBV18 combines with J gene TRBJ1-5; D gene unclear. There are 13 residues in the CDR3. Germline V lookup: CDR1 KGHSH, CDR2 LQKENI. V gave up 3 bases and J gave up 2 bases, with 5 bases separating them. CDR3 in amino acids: CASSPVGNQPQHF. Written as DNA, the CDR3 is TGTGCCAGCTCACCTGTCGGCAATCAGCCCCAGCATTTT.

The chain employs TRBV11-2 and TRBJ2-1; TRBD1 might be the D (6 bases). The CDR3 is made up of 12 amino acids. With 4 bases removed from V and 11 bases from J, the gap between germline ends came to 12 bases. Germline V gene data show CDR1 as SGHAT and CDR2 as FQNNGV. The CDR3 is CASSSEGQKQFF. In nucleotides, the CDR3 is TGTGCCAGCAGCTCGGAAGGACAGAAGCAGTTCTTC.

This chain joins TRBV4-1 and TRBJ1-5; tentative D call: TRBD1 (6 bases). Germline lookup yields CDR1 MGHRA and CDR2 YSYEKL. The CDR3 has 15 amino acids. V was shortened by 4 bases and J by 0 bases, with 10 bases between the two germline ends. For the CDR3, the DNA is TGCGCCAGCAGCCCCACAGGGAGTAGCAATCAGCCCCAGCATTTT. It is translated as CASSPTGSSNQPQHF.

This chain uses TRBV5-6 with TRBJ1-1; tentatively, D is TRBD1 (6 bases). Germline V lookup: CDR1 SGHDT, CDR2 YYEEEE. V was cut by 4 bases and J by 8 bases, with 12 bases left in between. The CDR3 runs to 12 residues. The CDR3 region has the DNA TGTGCCAGCAGCGATTTGGACAGAGAAGCTTTCTTT. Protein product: CASSDLDREAFF.

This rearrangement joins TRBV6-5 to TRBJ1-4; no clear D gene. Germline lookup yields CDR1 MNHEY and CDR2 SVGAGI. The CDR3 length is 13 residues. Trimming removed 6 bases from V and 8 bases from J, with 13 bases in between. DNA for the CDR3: TGTGCCAGCAGCCCCGGGGATAAGGAAAAACTGTTTTTT. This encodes CASSPGDKEKLFF.

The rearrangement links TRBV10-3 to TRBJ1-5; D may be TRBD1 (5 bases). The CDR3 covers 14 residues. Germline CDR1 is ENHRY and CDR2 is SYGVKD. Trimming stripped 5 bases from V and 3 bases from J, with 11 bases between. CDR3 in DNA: TGTGCCATCAGTCCCCCAGGGAACAATCAGCCCCAGCATTTT. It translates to CAISPPGNNQPQHF.

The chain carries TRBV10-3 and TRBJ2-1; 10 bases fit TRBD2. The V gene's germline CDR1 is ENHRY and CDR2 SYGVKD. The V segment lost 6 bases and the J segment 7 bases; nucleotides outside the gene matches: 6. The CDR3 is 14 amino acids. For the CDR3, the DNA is TGTGCCATCAGACGGACTAGCGGCCCAAATGAGCAGTTCTTC. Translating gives CAIRRTSGPNEQFF.

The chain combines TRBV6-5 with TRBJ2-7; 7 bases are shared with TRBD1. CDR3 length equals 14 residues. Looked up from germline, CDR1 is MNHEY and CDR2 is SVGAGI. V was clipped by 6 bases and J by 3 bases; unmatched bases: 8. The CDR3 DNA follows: TGTGCCAGCAGCCCCGGACAGGCAAGCTACGAGCAGTACTTC. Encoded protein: CASSPGQASYEQYF.

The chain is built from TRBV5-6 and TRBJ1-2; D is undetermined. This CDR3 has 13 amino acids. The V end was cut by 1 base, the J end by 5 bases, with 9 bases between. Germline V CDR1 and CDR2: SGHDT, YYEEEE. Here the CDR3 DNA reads TGTGCCAGCAGCTTGCGGGAATGGTATGGCTACACCTTC. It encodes CASSLREWYGYTF.

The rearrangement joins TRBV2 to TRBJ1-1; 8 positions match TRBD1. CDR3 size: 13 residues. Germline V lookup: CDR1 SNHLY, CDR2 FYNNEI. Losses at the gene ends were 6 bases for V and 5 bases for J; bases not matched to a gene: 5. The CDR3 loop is CASRQGEDTEAFF. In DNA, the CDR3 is TGTGCCAGCAGACAGGGGGAGGATACTGAAGCTTTCTTT.

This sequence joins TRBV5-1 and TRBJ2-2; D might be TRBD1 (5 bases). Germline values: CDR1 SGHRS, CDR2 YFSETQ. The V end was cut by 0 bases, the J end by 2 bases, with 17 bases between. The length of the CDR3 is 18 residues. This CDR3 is CASSLDPGRVANTGELFF. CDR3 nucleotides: TGCGCCAGCAGCTTGGACCCAGGGCGAGTGGCTAACACCGGGGAGCTGTTTTTT.

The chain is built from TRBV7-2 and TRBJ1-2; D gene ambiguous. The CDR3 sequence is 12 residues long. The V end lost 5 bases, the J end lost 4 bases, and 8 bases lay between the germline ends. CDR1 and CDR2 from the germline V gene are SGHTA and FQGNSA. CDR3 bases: TGTGCCAGCAGCCCAGACACCTATGGCTACACCTTC. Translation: CASSPDTYGYTF. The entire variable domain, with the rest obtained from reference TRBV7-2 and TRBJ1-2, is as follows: GAGVSQSPSNKVTEKGKDVELRCDPISGHTALYWYRQSLGQGLEFLIYFQGNSAPDKSGLPSDRFSAERTGGSVSTLTIQRTQQEDSAVYLCASSPDTYGYTFGSGTRLTVV.

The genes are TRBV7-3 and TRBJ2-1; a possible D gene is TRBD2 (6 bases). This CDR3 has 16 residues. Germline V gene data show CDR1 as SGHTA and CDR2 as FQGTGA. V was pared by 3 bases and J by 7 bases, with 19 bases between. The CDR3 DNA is TGTGCCAGCAGCTTGGGCGGGACCTACTTAAGGAATGAGCAGTTCTTC. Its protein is CASSLGGTYLRNEQFF.

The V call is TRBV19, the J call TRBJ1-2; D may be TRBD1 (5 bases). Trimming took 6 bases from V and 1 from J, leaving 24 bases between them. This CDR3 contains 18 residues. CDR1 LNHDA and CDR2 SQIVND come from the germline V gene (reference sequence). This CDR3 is CASSKGWGRAGGNYGYTF. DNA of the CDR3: TGTGCCAGTAGCAAAGGGTGGGGCAGGGCTGGTGGTAACTATGGCTACACCTTC.

The DNA for the CDR3 is TGCGCCAGCGGGGACAGCCTCAACACCGGGGAGCTGTTTTTT. Protein product: CASGDSLNTGELFF. The chain combines TRBV10-1 with TRBJ2-2; 7 bases are a match to TRBD1. The germline CDR1 and CDR2 sequences are WNHNN and SYGVQD (reference sequence). Germline trimming cut 8 bases from V and 2 bases from J; bases unmatched to any gene: 5. The CDR3 loop spans 14 amino acids.

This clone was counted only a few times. CDR3 loop: CASSGGRTGAYEQYF. CDR3 DNA sequence: TGTGCCAGCTCAGGGGGTCGGACAGGGGCCTACGAGCAGTACTTC. The rearrangement joins TRBV18 to TRBJ2-7; 9 bases fit TRBD1. CDR1 and CDR2 from the germline V gene are KGHSH and LQKENI. The CDR3 extends over 15 amino acids. J lost 2 bases, V lost 5 bases, and 7 bases had no gene match.

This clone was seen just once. In DNA form, the CDR3 reads TGTGCCAGCAGCGTAGACGGGGAGCACACTGAAGCTTTCTTT. Amino acids: CASSVDGEHTEAFF. The genes are TRBV9 and TRBJ1-1; D unresolved. The length of the CDR3 is 14 residues. Germline CDR1 reads SGDLS; CDR2 reads YYNGEE. Trimming stripped 0 bases from V and 3 bases from J, with 9 bases between.

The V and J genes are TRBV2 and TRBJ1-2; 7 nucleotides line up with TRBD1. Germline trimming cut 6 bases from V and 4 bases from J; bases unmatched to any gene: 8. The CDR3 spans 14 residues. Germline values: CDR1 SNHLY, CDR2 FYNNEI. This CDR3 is CASRGGGGLYGYTF. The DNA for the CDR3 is TGTGCCAGCAGGGGAGGAGGGGGCCTCTATGGCTACACCTTC.